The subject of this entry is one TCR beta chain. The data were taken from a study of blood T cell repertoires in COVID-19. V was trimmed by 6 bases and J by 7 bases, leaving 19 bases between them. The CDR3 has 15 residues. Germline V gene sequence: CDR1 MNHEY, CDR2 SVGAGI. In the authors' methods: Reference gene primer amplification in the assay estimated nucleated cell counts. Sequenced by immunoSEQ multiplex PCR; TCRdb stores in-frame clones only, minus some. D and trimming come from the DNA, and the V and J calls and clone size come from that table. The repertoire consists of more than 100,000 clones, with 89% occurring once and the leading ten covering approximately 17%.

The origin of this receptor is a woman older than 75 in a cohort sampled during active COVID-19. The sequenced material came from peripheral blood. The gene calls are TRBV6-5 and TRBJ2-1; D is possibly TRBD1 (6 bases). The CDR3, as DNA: TGTGCCAGCAGACAGACAGGACTGTATACGAATGAGCAGTTCTTC. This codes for CASRQTGLYTNEQFF.